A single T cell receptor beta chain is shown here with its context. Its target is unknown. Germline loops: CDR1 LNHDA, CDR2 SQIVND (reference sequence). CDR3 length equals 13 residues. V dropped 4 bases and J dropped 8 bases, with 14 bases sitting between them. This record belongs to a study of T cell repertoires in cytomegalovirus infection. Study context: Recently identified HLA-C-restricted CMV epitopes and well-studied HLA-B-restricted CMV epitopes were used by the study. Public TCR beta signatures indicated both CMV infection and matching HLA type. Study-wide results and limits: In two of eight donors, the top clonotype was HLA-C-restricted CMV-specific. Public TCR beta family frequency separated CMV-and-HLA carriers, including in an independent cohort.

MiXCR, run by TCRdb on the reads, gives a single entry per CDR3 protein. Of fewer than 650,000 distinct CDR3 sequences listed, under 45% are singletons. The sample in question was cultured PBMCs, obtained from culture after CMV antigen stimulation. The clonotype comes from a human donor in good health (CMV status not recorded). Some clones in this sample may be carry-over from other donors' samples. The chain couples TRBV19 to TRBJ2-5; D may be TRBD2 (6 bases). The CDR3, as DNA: TGTGCCAGTAGTACCGGACTACCCTACACCCAGTACTTC. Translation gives CASSTGLPYTQYF.